This T cell receptor beta chain was observed in a study of OX40 agonist ivuxolimab in advanced cancers. Whole-study context: A diagnosis of hepatocellular carcinoma, melanoma, renal cell or head and neck cancer was present in dose-escalation patients.

The CDR3 is 15 residues long. The V and J ends lost 2 bases and 1 base respectively, with 11 bases between them. Germline V CDR1 and CDR2: MNHNS, SASEGT. Exclusion applied to patients with autoimmune disease history or systemic immunosuppression. Profiled with immunoSEQ multiplex PCR; TCRdb holds only in-frame clones, not every one. The table lists about 55,000 clones, more than 70% of them singletons. The sample here was CD4+ or CD8+ T cells sorted from blood, taken in a trial of the OX40 agonist ivuxolimab. The sequence came from an adult with an advanced solid tumor such as melanoma, head and neck, liver or kidney cancer. This chain joins TRBV6-1 and TRBJ2-5; D gene uncertain. The CDR3 loop reads CASSELIGSQETQYF. The CDR3 DNA reads TGTGCCAGCAGTGAATTGATAGGCAGCCAAGAGACCCAGTACTTC.